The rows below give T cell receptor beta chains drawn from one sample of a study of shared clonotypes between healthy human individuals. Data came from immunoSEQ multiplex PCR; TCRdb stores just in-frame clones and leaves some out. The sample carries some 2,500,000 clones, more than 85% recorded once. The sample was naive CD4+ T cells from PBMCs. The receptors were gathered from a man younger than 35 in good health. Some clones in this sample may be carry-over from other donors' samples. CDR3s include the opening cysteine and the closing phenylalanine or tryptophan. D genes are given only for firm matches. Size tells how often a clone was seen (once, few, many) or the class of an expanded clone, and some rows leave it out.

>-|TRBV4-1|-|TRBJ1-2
TGCGCCAGCAGCCAAGGGGGTTCGGGAGGGGCAGACTATGGCTACACCTTC
CASSQGGSGGADYGYTF
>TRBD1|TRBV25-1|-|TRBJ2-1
TGTGCCAGCAGTGTAACCGGGACAGGTCCCAATGAGCAGTTCTTC
CASSVTGTGPNEQFF
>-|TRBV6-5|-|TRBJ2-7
TGTGCCAGCAGTTACTCGAGCGACGAGCAGTACTTC
CASSYSSDEQYF
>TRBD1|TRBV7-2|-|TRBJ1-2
TGTGCCAGCAGCTTAGTTGGGACAGCAATTGGCTACACCTTC
CASSLVGTAIGYTF
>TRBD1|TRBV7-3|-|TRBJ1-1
TGTGCCAGCAGCCCCCGGACAGGGGGCGGCTGGGGTGAAGCTTTCTTT
CASSPRTGGGWGEAFF
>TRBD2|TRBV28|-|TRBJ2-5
TGTGCCAGCAGTCCCGGACTAGCGGGAATTCAAGAGACCCAGTACTTC
CASSPGLAGIQETQYF
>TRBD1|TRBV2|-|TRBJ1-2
TGTGCCAGAGGCGGGACAGGGGACTATGGCTACACCTTC
CARGGTGDYGYTF
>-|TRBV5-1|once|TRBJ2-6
TGCGCCAGCAGCTTGACCCCTTTCGGGTCTGGGGCCAACGTCCTGACTTTC
CASSLTPFGSGANVLTF
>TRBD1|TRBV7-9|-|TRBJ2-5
TGTGCCAGCAGCCTCTCGACAGGGGCAGAGACCCAGTACTTC
CASSLSTGAETQYF
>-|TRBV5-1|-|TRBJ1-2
TGCGCCAGCTCCCTCGCCGTCGCCGGCGGGTATGGCTACACCTTC
CASSLAVAGGYGYTF
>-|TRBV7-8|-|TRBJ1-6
TGTGCCAGCAGCTTACCAGGGCAATCACCCCTCCACTTT
CASSLPGQSPLHF
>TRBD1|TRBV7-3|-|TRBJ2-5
TGTGCCAGCAGCCCTGGGACAGGGTCTATTGAGACCCAGTACTTC
CASSPGTGSIETQYF
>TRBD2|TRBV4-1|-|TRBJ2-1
TGCGCCAGCAGCCGCGCCCCGGGAGGGACCTACAATGAGCAGTTCTTC
CASSRAPGGTYNEQFF
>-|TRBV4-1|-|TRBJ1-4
TGCGCCAGCAGCCCCGTCAGGGGCCCGACTAATGAAAAACTGTTTTTT
CASSPVRGPTNEKLFF
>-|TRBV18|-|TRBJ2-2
TGTGCCAGCTCACCAATCGCCGGGAATAAGGTCTCGGAGCTGTTTTTT
CASSPIAGNKVSELFF
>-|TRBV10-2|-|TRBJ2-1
TGCGCCAGCCTCCCTCCCTACAATGAGCAGTTCTTC
CASLPPYNEQFF
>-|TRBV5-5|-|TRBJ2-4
TGTGCCAGCAGACTAGCCTCGGGGAACATTCAGTACTTC
CASRLASGNIQYF
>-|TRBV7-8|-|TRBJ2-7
TGTGCCAGCAGCTTGGGCCTGCCTGGCGAGCAGTACTTC
CASSLGLPGEQYF
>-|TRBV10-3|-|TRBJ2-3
TGTGCCACGCTACAGGGTGACCTGGGTTCCGATACGCAGTATTTT
CATLQGDLGSDTQYF
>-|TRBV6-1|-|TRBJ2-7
TGTGCCAGCAAGGCAGGGCAGAGCTCCTACGAGCAGTACTTC
CASKAGQSSYEQYF
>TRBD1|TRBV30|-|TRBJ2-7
TGTGCCTGGAGTCGGGCAGGGGGCGGGTACGAGCAGTACTTC
CAWSRAGGGYEQYF
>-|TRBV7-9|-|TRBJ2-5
TGTGCCAGCAGTTCCGCTAAGAGGGGGAGGGCCGGTGAGACCCAGTACTTC
CASSSAKRGRAGETQYF
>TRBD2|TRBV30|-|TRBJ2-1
TGTGCCTGGACTTTTACTAGCGGGGACAATGAGCAGTTCTTC
CAWTFTSGDNEQFF
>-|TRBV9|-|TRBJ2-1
TGTGCCAGCAGCTTTAGTACCTACAATGAGCAGTTCTTC
CASSFSTYNEQFF
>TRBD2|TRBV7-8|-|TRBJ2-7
TGTGCCAGCAGCTATGGACTAGCGGGAGGGCTCTCCTACGAGCAGTACTTC
CASSYGLAGGLSYEQYF
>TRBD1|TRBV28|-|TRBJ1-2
TGTGCCAGCAGTTCACCGACAGGGGGTAAAGGCTACACCTTC
CASSSPTGGKGYTF